Listed below are T cell receptor beta chains from one sample, sequenced in a study of beta chain features in type 1 diabetes. Some clones are missing from TCRdb's copy, which holds only in-frame ones; the method was immunoSEQ multiplex PCR. The sample lists 640,000 or so clones; roughly 13% were seen once. Sequencing was done on a sample of naive CD4+ T cells from blood. The receptors here all came from a man in his late teens or twenties with type 1 diabetes. Each CDR3 is given with its conserved first and last residue. The order of the fields is D gene, V gene, J gene, clone size, CDR3 DNA, CDR3 protein. A D gene is named only where the DNA matches it firmly. Not every row has a clone size; where given, it reads once, few, many or a size class.

D: -
V: TRBV28
J: TRBJ2-5
size: few
DNA: TGTGCCAGCAGCGAAGGGTTCGACGAGACCCAGTACTTC
CDR3: CASSEGFDETQYF

D: -
V: TRBV6-5
J: TRBJ1-5
size: once
DNA: TGTGCCAGCAGTTCCGGTGGAGGGGGGTTGGGTCAGCCCCAGCATTTT
CDR3: CASSSGGGGLGQPQHF

D: -
V: TRBV18
J: TRBJ2-7
size: -
DNA: TGTGCCAGCTCACCATCGGCAAGCCCCAACGAGCAGTACTTC
CDR3: CASSPSASPNEQYF

D: TRBD1
V: TRBV5-4
J: TRBJ2-2
size: few
DNA: TGTGCCAGCAGCTTGTCGGACAGGGGCACCGGGGAGCTGTTTTTT
CDR3: CASSLSDRGTGELFF

D: TRBD1
V: TRBV7-9
J: TRBJ2-2
size: -
DNA: TGTGCCAGCAGCAAAACCCAAGGGACAGGGGTAAACACCGGGGAGCTGTTTTTT
CDR3: CASSKTQGTGVNTGELFF

D: -
V: TRBV10-3
J: TRBJ2-6
size: many
DNA: TGTGCCACCATGGGGGAAGTGATGGGGGCCAACGTCCTGACTTTC
CDR3: CATMGEVMGANVLTF

D: -
V: TRBV6-6
J: TRBJ2-1
size: few
DNA: TGTGCCAGCACCTTCCATACAGGGAGCACCTACAATGAGCAGTTCTTC
CDR3: CASTFHTGSTYNEQFF

D: -
V: TRBV21-1
J: TRBJ1-2
size: few
DNA: TGTGCCAGCAGCAAATCATGGGACAGACTTAACTATGGCTACACCTTC
CDR3: CASSKSWDRLNYGYTF

D: TRBD2
V: TRBV5-4
J: TRBJ2-2
size: -
DNA: TGTGCCAGCAGCTTACCACTAGGAGCGGGGGAGGACACCGGGGAGCTGTTTTTT
CDR3: CASSLPLGAGEDTGELFF

D: -
V: TRBV23-1
J: TRBJ1-3
size: -
DNA: TGCGCCAGCAGTCAATCGCTGTCGGCGGAACCAGGAAACACCATATATTTT
CDR3: CASSQSLSAEPGNTIYF

D: TRBD1
V: TRBV4-1
J: TRBJ1-2
size: -
DNA: TGCGCCAGCAGCGGGACAGAGGGACCTAACTATGGCTACACCTTC
CDR3: CASSGTEGPNYGYTF

D: -
V: TRBV7-2
J: TRBJ1-1
size: few
DNA: TGTGCCAGCAGCTTAGAACAGGGCATGTCTTTCTTT
CDR3: CASSLEQGMSFF

D: -
V: TRBV5-5
J: TRBJ2-1
size: few
DNA: TGTGCCAGCAGCTTACAGATATACAATGAGCAGTTCTTC
CDR3: CASSLQIYNEQFF

D: -
V: TRBV6-1
J: TRBJ1-2
size: -
DNA: TGTGCCAGCCGAGTAGGGGGAGGCTACACCTTC
CDR3: CASRVGGGYTF

D: TRBD1
V: TRBV5-1
J: TRBJ2-3
size: -
DNA: TGCGCCAGCAGCTCAGCCCCACAGGGGGCATATGGCACAGATACGCAGTATTTT
CDR3: CASSSAPQGAYGTDTQYF

D: -
V: TRBV15
J: TRBJ1-1
size: few
DNA: TGTGCCACGGCTGGGGGCCCTGAAGCTTTCTTT
CDR3: CATAGGPEAFF

D: -
V: TRBV9
J: TRBJ2-3
size: few
DNA: TGTGCCAGCAGCGATAGAGGGGATACGCAGTATTTT
CDR3: CASSDRGDTQYF

D: TRBD1
V: TRBV9
J: TRBJ1-6
size: -
DNA: TGTGCCAGCAGCCCAGGACAGGGCGACGGTAATTCACCCCTCCACTTT
CDR3: CASSPGQGDGNSPLHF

D: TRBD1
V: TRBV5-1
J: TRBJ1-2
size: few
DNA: TGCGCCACCCGACAGGGTTATGGCTATGGCTACACCTTC
CDR3: CATRQGYGYGYTF

D: -
V: TRBV6-6
J: TRBJ2-2
size: few
DNA: TGTGCCAGCAGTGCCACCAGGGGTTCGGTCACCGGGGAGCTGTTTTTT
CDR3: CASSATRGSVTGELFF

D: TRBD1
V: TRBV7-9
J: TRBJ1-6
size: -
DNA: TGTGCCAGCAGCTTAGGCCGGACAGGGGGGTCACCCCTCCACTTT
CDR3: CASSLGRTGGSPLHF

D: TRBD1
V: TRBV27
J: TRBJ2-7
size: -
DNA: TGTGCCAGCAGTTTATCCGGGACAGGGGCCTCCTACGAGCAGTACTTC
CDR3: CASSLSGTGASYEQYF

D: -
V: TRBV25-1
J: TRBJ2-7
size: few
DNA: TGTGCCAGCAGTGAATTTTGGACGGAGAGTTACGAGCAGTACTTC
CDR3: CASSEFWTESYEQYF

D: -
V: TRBV28
J: TRBJ1-2
size: -
DNA: TGTGCCAGCAGTTTAAGTCCCATAGGCCGCGGCCCCAACTATGGCTACACCTTC
CDR3: CASSLSPIGRGPNYGYTF

D: -
V: TRBV9
J: TRBJ2-3
size: -
DNA: TGTGCCAGCAGCCCCACTAGCACAGATACGCAGTATTTT
CDR3: CASSPTSTDTQYF

D: -
V: TRBV7-9
J: TRBJ1-4
size: many
DNA: TGTGCCAGCAGGTTTAATGAAAAACTGTTTTTT
CDR3: CASRFNEKLFF

D: -
V: TRBV5-1
J: TRBJ2-3
size: -
DNA: TGCGCCAGCAGCTTGGAAGGGGGAGGGACAGATACGCAGTATTTT
CDR3: CASSLEGGGTDTQYF

D: -
V: TRBV29-1
J: TRBJ2-7
size: few
DNA: TGCAGCGTTGCCCCCCCAGGGACGGGACCCTACGAGCAGTACTTC
CDR3: CSVAPPGTGPYEQYF

D: TRBD1
V: TRBV27
J: TRBJ1-4
size: -
DNA: TGTGCCAGCAGTCCCAGACAGGGTGGGGAAAAACTGTTTTTT
CDR3: CASSPRQGGEKLFF

D: -
V: TRBV14
J: TRBJ2-3
size: few
DNA: TGTGCCAGCAGCCGCACAGATACGCAGTATTTT
CDR3: CASSRTDTQYF

D: -
V: TRBV5-8
J: TRBJ1-4
size: -
DNA: TGTGCCACACTGAGGGGGGCAGGATCGACTAATGAAAAACTGTTTTTT
CDR3: CATLRGAGSTNEKLFF

D: -
V: TRBV6-4
J: TRBJ1-2
size: -
DNA: TGTGCCAGCAGTGAGGATGGGACACACTCCTATGGCTACACCTTC
CDR3: CASSEDGTHSYGYTF

D: -
V: TRBV5-1
J: TRBJ2-5
size: few
DNA: TGCGCCAGCAGTCCGGGCATTCAAGAGACCCAGTACTTC
CDR3: CASSPGIQETQYF

D: -
V: TRBV7-9
J: TRBJ2-1
size: -
DNA: TGTGCCAGCAGCCCAGAGGGCGGCGCCAGCAATGAGCAGTTCTTC
CDR3: CASSPEGGASNEQFF

D: -
V: TRBV4-1
J: TRBJ2-5
size: few
DNA: TGCGCCAGCAGCCGGTTAGCAGGAGAGACCCAGTACTTC
CDR3: CASSRLAGETQYF

D: TRBD1
V: TRBV30
J: TRBJ1-5
size: few
DNA: TGTGCCTGGAGTGGACAGGGGTACAATCAGCCCCAGCATTTT
CDR3: CAWSGQGYNQPQHF

D: -
V: TRBV6-5
J: TRBJ1-2
size: -
DNA: TGTGCCAGCAGTTACCCGGACAGCTCGGGCTATGGCTACACCTTC
CDR3: CASSYPDSSGYGYTF

D: TRBD2
V: TRBV29-1
J: TRBJ2-3
size: -
DNA: TGCAGCCACCTAACCCCGACTAGCGGTCCAGATACGCAGTATTTT
CDR3: CSHLTPTSGPDTQYF

D: -
V: TRBV7-2
J: TRBJ1-2
size: -
DNA: TGTGCCAGCAGCTCCGACAGGTTGCGTACCGTCTTC
CDR3: CASSSDRLRTVF